This TCR beta chain was sequenced in a study of spatial heterogeneity in lung cancer. Looking at the study overall: There were consistently more beta-chain sequences detected than alpha-chain sequences.

General study findings and limits: Ubiquitous expanded tumor TCRs appeared in blood more at resection than follow-up.

The time point was: sample taken at primary tumor resection. Frozen PBMC, nontumor lung or tumor provided whole RNA, which was sequenced unsorted. This clonotype was observed many times. The antigen is not known. CDR1 is LNHDA, CDR2 SQIVND, per germline (reference sequence). V gave up 5 bases and J gave up 2 bases; unmatched junction bases: 6. The CDR3 spans 16 residues. TCR cDNA molecules each carried a unique molecular identifier. TCRdb analysed the 5' RACE reads with MiXCR anew, one entry per CDR3 protein. The sample records around 23,000 distinct CDR3 sequences, 4.6% being singletons. This material consisted of PBMCs, taken at surgery. This receptor was taken from a male donor with early-stage non-small cell lung cancer. The V call is TRBV19, the J call TRBJ2-1; 10 nucleotides agree with TRBD2. CDR3 residues: CASSLTSGEPYNEQFF. In DNA, the CDR3 is TGTGCCAGTAGTCTAACTAGCGGGGAACCCTACAATGAGCAGTTCTTC.